Presented here are 25 T cell receptor beta chains from one specimen sequenced in a study of blood T cells in healthy people across ages. Primers used in a second PCR of roughly 7 to 12 cycles were a sample-barcoded 5' primer and a J-beta primer mix. TCRdb redid the calling of the 5' RACE reads with MiXCR, one entry per CDR3 protein. The table records about 1.6 million distinct CDR3 sequences, about 31% of them present only once. The specimen sequenced was blood. These receptors all stem from a woman aged 25-40 years in good health.

This clonotype was picked up a small number of times. J is TRBJ2-3 and V is TRBV5-1, with 7 bases that match TRBD2. After removal of 4 bases from V and 6 bases from J, the junction contained 11 bases not matched to a gene. CDR3 size: 15 residues. The germline V gene encodes CDR1 SGHRS and CDR2 YFSETQ. CDR3 coding DNA: TGCGCCAGCAGCGTTCTTGCGGGAGCGTCGGATACGCAGTATTTT. This encodes CASSVLAGASDTQYF.

This clonotype appeared a few times. The chain links TRBV9 to TRBJ2-1, with 9 nucleotides matching TRBD2. The CDR3 sequence is 16 residues long. The ends lost 3 bases at V and 8 bases at J; junction bases unmatched: 12. Germline lookup yields CDR1 SGDLS and CDR2 YYNGEE. CDR3 nucleotides: TGTGCCAGCAGCGAGGGGCTAGCGGGAAATACCGATGAGCAGTTCTTC. This sequence encodes CASSEGLAGNTDEQFF.

There are a few counts of this clonotype. The chain is built from TRBV20-1 and TRBJ2-1, with D perhaps matching TRBD1 or TRBD2 (5 bases each). The CDR3 spans 16 residues. Germline CDR1 and CDR2: DFQATT and SNEGSKA (reference sequence). V lost 6 bases and J 7 bases, leaving 25 bases between the germline ends. CDR3 DNA sequence: TGCAGTGCCCCTGGGGTTTTAGGGGTACGGAGGAATGAGCAGTTCTTC. Its translation: CSAPGVLGVRRNEQFF.

Details on this clonotype: The junction does not match germline at one end; this may be a read error. The chain carries TRBV4-1 and TRBJ2-3, with D perhaps TRBD1 (5 bases). The germline gives CDR1 MGHRA, CDR2 YSYEKL. There are 14 residues in the CDR3. CDR3 amino acids: CASSQDGPTDTRYF. DNA for the CDR3: TGCGCCAGCAGCCAAGACGGACCGACAGATACGCGGTATTTT.

The table lists this clonotype with many counts. This chain uses TRBV4-2 with TRBJ1-6, with D hard to call. The CDR3 contains 12 residues. Germline V lookup: CDR1 LGHNA, CDR2 YNFKEQ. Trimming took 10 bases from V and 6 from J, leaving 10 bases between them. CDR3 region: CATGQVNSPLHF. CDR3 in DNA: TGTGCCACGGGCCAAGTTAATTCACCCCTCCACTTT.

This chain uses TRBV29-1 with TRBJ1-1; 8 bases match TRBD1. V dropped 2 bases and J dropped 5; count of bases not matched to a gene: 10. This CDR3 is built from 15 residues. Germline loops: CDR1 SQVTM, CDR2 ANQGSEA. The CDR3 loop reads CSVERTGIVGTEAFF. The DNA for the CDR3 is TGCAGCGTTGAACGGACAGGGATTGTGGGGACTGAAGCTTTCTTT.

CDR3 region: CSAPGTGEGQPQHF. For the CDR3, the DNA is TGCAGTGCCCCCGGGACAGGGGAGGGTCAGCCCCAGCATTTT. V usage is TRBV20-1 and J usage is TRBJ1-5; TRBD1 agrees at 10 bases. Germline V CDR1 and CDR2: DFQATT, SNEGSKA (reference sequence). The V and J ends lost 6 bases and 6 bases, in that order; junction bases with no gene match: 8. The CDR3 runs 14 residues.

Notes on this clonotype: A single base separates this from a much larger clone, so it may be a read error. This chain uses TRBV29-1 with TRBJ2-4; D remains ambiguous. The ends were cut back, 6 bases at V and 13 bases at J, with 22 bases in the middle. Germline lookup yields CDR1 SQVTM and CDR2 ANQGSEA. This CDR3 has 13 residues. The CDR3 here is CSVETEAPYKQYF. CDR3 in DNA: TGCAGCGTGGAAACCGAGGCACCCTACAAGCAGTACTTC.

This clonotype was seen only a few times. The chain recombines TRBV27 with TRBJ2-7; D remains ambiguous. V was trimmed by 4 bases and J by 9 bases, leaving 10 bases between them. The length of the CDR3 is 11 residues. Germline V lookup: CDR1 MNHEY, CDR2 SMNVEV (reference sequence). The CDR3 spells CASSSPNGQYF. In DNA form, the CDR3 reads TGTGCCAGCAGTTCCCCTAACGGGCAGTACTTC.

The sample holds many counts of this clonotype. J is TRBJ2-1 and V is TRBV10-3, with TRBD1 as a possible D gene (5 bases). The germline V gene encodes CDR1 ENHRY and CDR2 SYGVKD. The CDR3 contains 15 residues. V gave up 5 bases and J gave up 2 bases, with 13 bases separating them. CDR3 region: CAISRGTDPYNEQFF. For the CDR3, the DNA is TGTGCCATCAGTAGGGGAACAGATCCCTACAATGAGCAGTTCTTC.

The rearrangement links TRBV7-3 to TRBJ2-1; D remains ambiguous. CDR1 is SGHTA, CDR2 FQGTGA, per germline. CDR3 length equals 15 residues. Trimming took 4 bases from V and 8 from J, leaving 18 bases between them. In nucleotides, the CDR3 is TGTGCCAGCAGCTCTCAACGGACCGCTTCGGATGAGCAGTTCTTC. Protein product: CASSSQRTASDEQFF.

V usage is TRBV15 and J usage is TRBJ2-1, with 9 bases identical to TRBD1. This CDR3 is built from 17 residues. The germline gives CDR1 LNHNV, CDR2 YYDKDF (reference sequence). V lost 3 bases, J lost 7 bases, and 13 bases stayed unmatched. In DNA form, the CDR3 reads TGTGCCACCAGCAGTCCACTAAACAGGGGGCGCTTGAATGAGCAGTTCTTC. Its translation: CATSSPLNRGRLNEQFF. Variable domain in full (rest from reference TRBV15 and TRBJ2-1): DAMVIQNPRYQVTQFGKPVTLSCSQTLNHNVMYWYQQKSSQAPKLLFHYYDKDFNNEADTPDNFQSRRPNTSFCFLDIRSPGLGDTAMYLCATSSPLNRGRLNEQFFGPGTRLTVL.

CDR3 nucleotides: TGCGCCAGCAGCGGAGCCGGGGGGCCGAGGGAGACCCAGTACTTC. Its translation is CASSGAGGPRETQYF. The chain is built from TRBV5-1 and TRBJ2-5; D might be TRBD2 (7 bases). This CDR3 is built from 15 residues. The germline V gene encodes CDR1 SGHRS and CDR2 YFSETQ. Trimming took off 4 bases at V and 5 bases at J, with 18 bases between the two ends.

The genes are TRBV20-1 and TRBJ1-5; D is ambiguous. Germline-derived CDR1 and CDR2 are DFQATT and SNEGSKA (reference sequence). V was clipped by 3 bases and J by 1 base, with 10 bases between them. CDR3 length: 14 amino acids. In DNA form, the CDR3 reads TGCAGTGCTAGGTTCGGCCCAAGCAATCAGCCCCAGCATTTT. It translates to CSARFGPSNQPQHF.

This clonotype was counted only a few times. The chain employs TRBV7-2 and TRBJ2-1; maybe TRBD2 (6 bases). This CDR3 has 15 residues. The germline V gene has CDR1 SGHTA and CDR2 FQGNSA. Trimming took 1 base from V and 6 from J, leaving 13 bases between them. CDR3: CASSLEGGVGNEQFF. DNA for the CDR3: TGTGCCAGCAGCTTAGAGGGCGGGGTCGGCAATGAGCAGTTCTTC. The full variable domain, completed using reference TRBV7-2 and TRBJ2-1, is GAGVSQSPSNKVTEKGKDVELRCDPISGHTALYWYRQSLGQGLEFLIYFQGNSAPDKSGLPSDRFSAERTGGSVSTLTIQRTQQEDSAVYLCASSLEGGVGNEQFFGPGTRLTVL.

The chain carries TRBV27 and TRBJ2-7, with D possibly TRBD2 on 6 matching bases. Germline-derived CDR1 and CDR2 are MNHEY and SMNVEV (reference sequence). Trimming shortened V by 3 bases and J by 6 bases, and 15 bases separated the two germline ends. The CDR3 loop spans 14 amino acids. CDR3 DNA: TGTGCCAGCAGTTTGGGGGGTTCGGGTACCGAGCAGTACTTC. Protein product: CASSLGGSGTEQYF.

The chain uses TRBV5-1 and TRBJ2-7; D is unclear. Looked up from germline, CDR1 is SGHRS and CDR2 is YFSETQ. The CDR3 has 14 amino acids. The V end was cut by 4 bases, the J end by 2 bases, with 13 bases between. The CDR3 coding sequence is TGCGCCAGCAGCGGAACTCCGGGCCCCTACGAGCAGTACTTC. Translating gives CASSGTPGPYEQYF.

This clonotype was picked up a small number of times. The chain joins TRBV5-1 to TRBJ2-7, with D possibly TRBD1 on 6 matching bases. CDR1 SGHRS and CDR2 YFSETQ come from the germline V gene. The CDR3 extends over 16 amino acids. Between the trimmed V and J ends, which lost 4 bases and 5 bases, there was a span of 22 bases. CDR3: CASSRDGQIGRDEQYF. CDR3 coding DNA: TGCGCCAGCAGCCGAGATGGACAGATCGGCCGTGACGAGCAGTACTTC.

This sequence joins TRBV20-1 and TRBJ2-5; D tentatively reads TRBD1 or TRBD2 (5 bases each). Trimming removed 2 bases at V and 2 bases at J, with 12 bases between. The CDR3 has 14 residues. Germline V gene sequence: CDR1 DFQATT, CDR2 SNEGSKA (reference sequence). The CDR3 spells CSARRQGVQETQYF. The DNA of the CDR3 is TGCAGTGCTAGACGGCAGGGAGTACAAGAGACCCAGTACTTC.

The gene calls are TRBV4-1 and TRBJ2-6; the D is unclear. Trimming pared 0 bases from V and 2 bases from J, leaving 11 bases between. Germline V gives CDR1 MGHRA, CDR2 YSYEKL. The CDR3 runs to 17 residues. CDR3 sequence: CASSQDHWGTGANVLTF. CDR3 in DNA: TGCGCCAGCAGCCAAGATCATTGGGGAACTGGGGCCAACGTCCTGACTTTC.

The chain carries TRBV30 and TRBJ2-1; the D is unclear. The CDR3 covers 13 residues. Looked up from germline, CDR1 is GTSNPN and CDR2 is SVGIG (reference sequence). V was trimmed by 4 bases and J by 3 bases, leaving 10 bases between them. CDR3 in amino acids: CAWNQDVYNEQFF. The DNA of the CDR3 is TGTGCCTGGAATCAGGACGTCTACAATGAGCAGTTCTTC.

This clonotype was seen only a few times. The V and J genes are TRBV6-1 and TRBJ2-4; 7 bases are a match to TRBD1. Germline values: CDR1 MNHNS, CDR2 SASEGT. V lost 4 bases to trimming and J lost 0 bases; unmatched junction nucleotides: 9. CDR3 size: 17 residues. This CDR3 is CASSVTGALIAKNIQYF. CDR3 nucleotides: TGTGCCAGCAGTGTAACAGGGGCCCTCATAGCCAAAAACATTCAGTACTTC.

This clonotype showed up many times. CDR3: CASSPPMDHEQYF. CDR3 DNA: TGTGCCAGCAGCCCCCCCATGGACCACGAGCAGTACTTC. V is TRBV4-2 and J is TRBJ2-7; D not certain. V lost 4 bases, J lost 5 bases, and 12 bases lay in between. CDR1 is LGHNA and CDR2 is YNFKEQ in the germline V gene. The CDR3 is 13 residues long.

This clonotype was counted only a few times. The gene calls are TRBV4-1 and TRBJ2-2; 8 bases map to TRBD2. V was clipped by 1 base and J by 2 bases; unmatched bases: 9. Germline CDR1 reads MGHRA; CDR2 reads YSYEKL. This CDR3 contains 18 residues. This CDR3 is CASSQAYGGAVNTGELFF. CDR3 DNA: TGCGCCAGCAGCCAAGCTTACGGGGGGGCCGTCAACACCGGGGAGCTGTTTTTT.

The CDR3 region has the DNA TGTGCCAGCAGTTTTTCTGGACAGGCCAGTGTAGCCCAGCATTTT. This gives the protein CASSFSGQASVAQHF. The genes are TRBV28 and TRBJ1-5, with 7 bases fitting TRBD1. CDR1 and CDR2 (germline): MDHEN, SYDVKM. V shed 3 bases and J 11 bases; nucleotides not matched to a gene: 13. There are 15 residues in the CDR3.